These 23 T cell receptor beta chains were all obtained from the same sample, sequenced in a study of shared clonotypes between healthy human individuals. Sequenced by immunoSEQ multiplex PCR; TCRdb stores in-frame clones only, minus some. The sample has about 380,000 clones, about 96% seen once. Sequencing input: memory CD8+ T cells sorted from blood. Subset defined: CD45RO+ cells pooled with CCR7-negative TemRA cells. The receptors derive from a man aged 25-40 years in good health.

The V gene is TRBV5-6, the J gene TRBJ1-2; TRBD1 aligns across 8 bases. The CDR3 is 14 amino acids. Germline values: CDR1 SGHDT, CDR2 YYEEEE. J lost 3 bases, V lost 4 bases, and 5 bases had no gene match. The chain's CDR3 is CASSALTGDYGYTF. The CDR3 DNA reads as TGTGCCAGCAGCGCATTGACAGGGGACTATGGCTACACCTTC.

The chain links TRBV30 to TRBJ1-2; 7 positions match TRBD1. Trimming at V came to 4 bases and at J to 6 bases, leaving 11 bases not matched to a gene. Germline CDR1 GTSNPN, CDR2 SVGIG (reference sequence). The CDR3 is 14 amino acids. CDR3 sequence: CAWTRDSLPHGYTF. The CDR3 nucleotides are TGTGCCTGGACTAGGGACAGTCTTCCTCATGGCTACACCTTC. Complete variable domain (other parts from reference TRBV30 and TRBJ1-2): SQTIHQWPATLVQPVGSPLSLECTVEGTSNPNLYWYRQAAGRGLQLLFYSVGIGQISSEVPQNLSASRPQDRQFILSSKKLLLSDSGFYLCAWTRDSLPHGYTFGSGTRLTVV.

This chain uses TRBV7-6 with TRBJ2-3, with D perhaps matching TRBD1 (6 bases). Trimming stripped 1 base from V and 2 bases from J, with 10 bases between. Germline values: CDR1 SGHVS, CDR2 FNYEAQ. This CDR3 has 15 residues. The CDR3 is CASSLGGTFTDTQYF. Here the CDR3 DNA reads TGTGCCAGCAGCTTAGGGGGGACATTCACAGATACGCAGTATTTT.

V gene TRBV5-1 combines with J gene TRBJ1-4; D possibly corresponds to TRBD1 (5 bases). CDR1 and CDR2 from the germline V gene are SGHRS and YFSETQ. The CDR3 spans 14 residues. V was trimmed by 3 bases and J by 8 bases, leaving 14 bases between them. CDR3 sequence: CASSSPGHTEKLFF. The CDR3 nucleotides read TGCGCCAGCAGCTCGCCCGGACATACAGAAAAACTGTTTTTT. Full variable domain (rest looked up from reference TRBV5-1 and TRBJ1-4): KAGVTQTPRYLIKTRGQQVTLSCSPISGHRSVSWYQQTPGQGLQFLFEYFSETQRNKGNFPGRFSGRQFSNSRSEMNVSTLELGDSALYLCASSSPGHTEKLFFGSGTQLSVL.

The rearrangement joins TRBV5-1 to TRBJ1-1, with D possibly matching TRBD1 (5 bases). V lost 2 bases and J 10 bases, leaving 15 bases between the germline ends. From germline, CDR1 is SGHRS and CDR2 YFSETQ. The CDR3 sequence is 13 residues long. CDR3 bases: TGCGCCAGCAGCTTTAACGGGGCCGGGGGAGCTTTCTTT. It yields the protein CASSFNGAGGAFF.

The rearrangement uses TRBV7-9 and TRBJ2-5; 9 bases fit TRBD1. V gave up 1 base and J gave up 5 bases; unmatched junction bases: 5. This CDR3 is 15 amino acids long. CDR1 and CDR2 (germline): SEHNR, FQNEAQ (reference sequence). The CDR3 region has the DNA TGTGCCAGCAGCTTAGGGGGACAGGGAAGGGAGACCCAGTACTTC. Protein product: CASSLGGQGRETQYF.

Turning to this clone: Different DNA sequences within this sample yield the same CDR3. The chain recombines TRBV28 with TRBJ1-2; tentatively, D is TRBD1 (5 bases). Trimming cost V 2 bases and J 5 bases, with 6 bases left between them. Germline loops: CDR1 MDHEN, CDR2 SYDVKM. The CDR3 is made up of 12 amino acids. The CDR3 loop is CASSLKGYGYTF. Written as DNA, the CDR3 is TGTGCCAGCAGTTTAAAGGGGTATGGCTACACCTTC.

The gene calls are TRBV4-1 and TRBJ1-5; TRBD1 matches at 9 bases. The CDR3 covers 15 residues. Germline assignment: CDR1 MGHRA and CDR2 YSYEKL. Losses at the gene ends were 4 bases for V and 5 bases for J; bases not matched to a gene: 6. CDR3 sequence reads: CASSPYDRGDQPQHF. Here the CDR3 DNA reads TGCGCCAGCAGCCCCTACGACAGGGGGGATCAGCCCCAGCATTTT.

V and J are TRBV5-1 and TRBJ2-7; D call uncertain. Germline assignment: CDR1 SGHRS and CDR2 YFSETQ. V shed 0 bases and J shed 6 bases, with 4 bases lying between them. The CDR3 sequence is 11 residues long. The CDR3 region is CASSLGPEQYF. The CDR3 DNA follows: TGCGCCAGCAGCTTGGGCCCCGAGCAGTACTTC.

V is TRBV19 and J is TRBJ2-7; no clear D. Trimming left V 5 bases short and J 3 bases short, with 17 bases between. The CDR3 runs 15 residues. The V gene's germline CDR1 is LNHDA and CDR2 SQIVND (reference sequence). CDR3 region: CASSPKLVGYYEQYF. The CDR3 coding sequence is TGTGCCAGTAGTCCAAAACTGGTCGGTTACTACGAGCAGTACTTC.

Here the CDR3 DNA reads TGTGCCAGCAGTTACTCGATACAAAACACTGAAGCTTTCTTT. Its protein is CASSYSIQNTEAFF. The V gene is TRBV6-5, the J gene TRBJ1-1; D remains ambiguous. This CDR3 comprises 14 residues. V gave up 0 bases and J gave up 2 bases, with 7 bases separating them. Germline V gives CDR1 MNHEY, CDR2 SVGAGI.

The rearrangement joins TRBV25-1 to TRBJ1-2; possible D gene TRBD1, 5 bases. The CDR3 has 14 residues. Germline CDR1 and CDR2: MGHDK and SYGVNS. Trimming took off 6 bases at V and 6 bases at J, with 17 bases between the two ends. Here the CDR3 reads CASRGLGPTHGYTF. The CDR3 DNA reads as TGTGCCAGCAGGGGGCTGGGTCCTACCCATGGCTACACCTTC.

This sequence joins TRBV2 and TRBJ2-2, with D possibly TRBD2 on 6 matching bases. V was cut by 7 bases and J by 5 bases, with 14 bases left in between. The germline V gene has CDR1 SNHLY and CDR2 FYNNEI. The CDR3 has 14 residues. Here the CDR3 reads CASNSGVRTGELFF. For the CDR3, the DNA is TGTGCCAGCAATTCGGGGGTACGGACCGGGGAGCTGTTTTTT.

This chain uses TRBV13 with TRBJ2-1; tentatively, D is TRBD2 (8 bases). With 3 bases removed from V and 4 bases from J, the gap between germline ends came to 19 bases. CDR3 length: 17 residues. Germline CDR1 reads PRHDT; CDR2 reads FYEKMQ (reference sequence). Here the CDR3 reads CASSFGTAGAGYNEQFF. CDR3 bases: TGTGCCAGCAGCTTCGGGACAGCGGGAGCCGGTTACAATGAGCAGTTCTTC.

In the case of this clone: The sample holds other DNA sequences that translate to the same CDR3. In nucleotides, the CDR3 is TGCAGTGCCGGAGACTCCTACGAGCAGTACTTC. This sequence encodes CSAGDSYEQYF. The V gene is TRBV20-1, the J gene TRBJ2-7, with D hard to call. Germline CDR1 and CDR2: DFQATT and SNEGSKA (reference sequence). CDR3 length equals 11 residues. V lost 6 bases to trimming and J lost 0 bases, with 6 bases between them.

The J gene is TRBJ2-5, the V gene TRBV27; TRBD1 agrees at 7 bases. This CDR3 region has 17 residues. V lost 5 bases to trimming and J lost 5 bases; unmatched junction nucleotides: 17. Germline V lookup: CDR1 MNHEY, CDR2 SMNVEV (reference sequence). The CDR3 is CASSDRQGAVARETQYF. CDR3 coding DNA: TGTGCCAGCAGTGACCGACAGGGCGCCGTGGCTCGGGAGACCCAGTACTTC.

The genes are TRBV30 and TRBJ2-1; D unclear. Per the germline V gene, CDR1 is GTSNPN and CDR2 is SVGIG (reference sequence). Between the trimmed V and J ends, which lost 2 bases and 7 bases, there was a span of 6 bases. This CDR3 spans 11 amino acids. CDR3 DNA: TGTGCCTGGAGTAACCCTAATGAGCAGTTCTTC. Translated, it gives CAWSNPNEQFF.

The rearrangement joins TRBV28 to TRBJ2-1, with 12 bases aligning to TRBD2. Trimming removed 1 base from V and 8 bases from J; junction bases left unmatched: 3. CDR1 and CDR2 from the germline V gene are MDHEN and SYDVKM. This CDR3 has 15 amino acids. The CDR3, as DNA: TGTGCCAGCAGTTTATCACTAGCGGGAGGATATGAGCAGTTCTTC. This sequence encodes CASSLSLAGGYEQFF. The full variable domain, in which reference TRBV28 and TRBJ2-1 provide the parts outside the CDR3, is DVKVTQSSRYLVKRTGEKVFLECVQDMDHENMFWYRQDPGLGLRLIYFSYDVKMKEKGDIPEGYSVSREKKERFSLILESASTNQTSMYLCASSLSLAGGYEQFFGPGTRLTVL.

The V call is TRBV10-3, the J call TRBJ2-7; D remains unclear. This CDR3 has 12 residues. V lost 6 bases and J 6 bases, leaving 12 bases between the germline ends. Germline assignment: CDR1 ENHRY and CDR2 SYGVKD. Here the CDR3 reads CAISPWPIEQYF. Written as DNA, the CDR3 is TGTGCCATCAGCCCCTGGCCAATCGAGCAGTACTTC.

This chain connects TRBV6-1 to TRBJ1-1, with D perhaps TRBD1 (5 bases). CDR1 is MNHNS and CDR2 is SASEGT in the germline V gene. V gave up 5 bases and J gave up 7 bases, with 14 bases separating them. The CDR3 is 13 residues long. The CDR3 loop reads CASSTRGGGEAFF. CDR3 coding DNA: TGTGCCAGCAGTACCCGGGGGGGAGGTGAAGCTTTCTTT.

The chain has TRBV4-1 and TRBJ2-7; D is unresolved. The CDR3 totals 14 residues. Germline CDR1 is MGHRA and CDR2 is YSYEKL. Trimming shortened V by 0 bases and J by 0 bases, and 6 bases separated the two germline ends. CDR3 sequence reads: CASSQESGSYEQYF. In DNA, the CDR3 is TGCGCCAGCAGCCAAGAGTCGGGCTCCTACGAGCAGTACTTC.

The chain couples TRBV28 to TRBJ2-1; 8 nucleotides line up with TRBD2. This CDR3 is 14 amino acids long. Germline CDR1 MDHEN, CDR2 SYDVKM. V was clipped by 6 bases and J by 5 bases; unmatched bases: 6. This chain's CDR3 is CASRPTSGNNEQFF. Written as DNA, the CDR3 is TGTGCCAGCAGGCCTACTAGCGGCAACAATGAGCAGTTCTTC. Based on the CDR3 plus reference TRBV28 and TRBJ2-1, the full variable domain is DVKVTQSSRYLVKRTGEKVFLECVQDMDHENMFWYRQDPGLGLRLIYFSYDVKMKEKGDIPEGYSVSREKKERFSLILESASTNQTSMYLCASRPTSGNNEQFFGPGTRLTVL.

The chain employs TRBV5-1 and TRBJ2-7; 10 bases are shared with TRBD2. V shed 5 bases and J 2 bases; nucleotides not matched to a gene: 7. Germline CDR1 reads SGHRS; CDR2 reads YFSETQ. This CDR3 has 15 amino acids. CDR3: CASRPGLAPTYEQYF. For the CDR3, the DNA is TGCGCCAGCAGACCGGGACTAGCGCCCACCTACGAGCAGTACTTC.